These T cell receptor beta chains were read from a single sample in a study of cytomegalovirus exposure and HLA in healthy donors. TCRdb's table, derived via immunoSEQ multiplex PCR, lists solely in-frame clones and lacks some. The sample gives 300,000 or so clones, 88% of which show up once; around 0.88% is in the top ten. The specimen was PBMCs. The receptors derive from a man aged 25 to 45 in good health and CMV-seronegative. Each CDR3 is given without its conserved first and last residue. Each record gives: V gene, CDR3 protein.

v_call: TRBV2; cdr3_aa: ASSGTVSGANVLT
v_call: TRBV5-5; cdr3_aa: ASSLRTGSNPGYGYT
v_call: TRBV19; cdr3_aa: ASTSGGAQGGELF
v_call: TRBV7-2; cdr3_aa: ASSLADSPNQPQH
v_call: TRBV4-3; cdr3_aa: ASSQVATGGLSNIQY
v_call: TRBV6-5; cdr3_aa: ASSRTTNTGELF
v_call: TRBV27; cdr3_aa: ASSLWNRVEYEQY
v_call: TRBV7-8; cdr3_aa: ASSHSTYEQY
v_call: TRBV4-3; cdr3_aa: ASSRINREDEQF
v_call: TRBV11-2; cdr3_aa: ASSKGQGYTEAF
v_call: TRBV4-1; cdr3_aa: ASSQDLRGALGETQY
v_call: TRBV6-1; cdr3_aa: ASSGRQGSSEAF
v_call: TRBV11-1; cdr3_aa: ASSQGLAGGPEQF
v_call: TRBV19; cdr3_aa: AIQGRHGYT
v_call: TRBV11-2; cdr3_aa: ASSPFGQGSHNEQF
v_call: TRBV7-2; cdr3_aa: ASSQADRYITDTQY
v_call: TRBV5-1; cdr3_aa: ASSSTGSGTDTQY
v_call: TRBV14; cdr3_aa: ASGQGRYEQY
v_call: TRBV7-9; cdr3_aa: ASSSSGQVKVDYGYT
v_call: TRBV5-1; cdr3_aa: ASSLAELTGASADTEAF
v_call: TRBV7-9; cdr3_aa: ASSSPSSYEQY
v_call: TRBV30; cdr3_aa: AWRREGGYT
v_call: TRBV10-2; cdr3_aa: ASRRWDYYGYT
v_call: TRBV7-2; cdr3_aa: ASSLSGRGNNQPQH
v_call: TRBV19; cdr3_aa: ASSIGTSGEETQY
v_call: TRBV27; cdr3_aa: ASSLYPGGSYNSPLH
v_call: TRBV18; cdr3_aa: ASSPGTIYEQY
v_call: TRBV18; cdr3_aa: ASSPGGGDTQY
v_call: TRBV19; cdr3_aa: ASSWRVGGQETQY
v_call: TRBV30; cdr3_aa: AWKTGGGETQY
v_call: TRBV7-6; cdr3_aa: ASSSQQGRGDTQY